These 32 T cell receptor beta chains came from one sample sequenced in a study of blood T cell repertoires in COVID-19. Sequencing was performed with immunoSEQ multiplex PCR; in TCRdb, only in-frame clones are kept and a portion is missing. Of 45,000 to 55,000 clones listed, over 75% are singletons. Sequencing used peripheral blood. Every receptor here comes from a woman in her forties with active COVID-19.

The J gene is TRBJ1-2, the V gene TRBV3-1 (or the pseudogene TRBV3-2); D remains unclear. The V gene lost 3 bases and the J gene lost 6 bases, with 26 bases spanning the gap. CDR1 is LGHDT and CDR2 is YNNKEL in the germline V gene (reference sequence). The CDR3 has 18 amino acids. The DNA of the CDR3 is TGTGCCAGCAGCCACTATCCCCCCCTTGGGCAGGTTCGGAATGGCTACACCTTC. It translates to CASSHYPPLGQVRNGYTF.

This chain uses TRBV3-1 (or the pseudogene TRBV3-2) with TRBJ2-2; a possible D gene is TRBD1 (5 bases). CDR1 is LGHDT, CDR2 YNNKEL, per germline (reference sequence). This CDR3 comprises 15 residues. The V end lost 6 bases, the J end lost 4 bases, and 15 bases lay between the germline ends. Written as DNA, the CDR3 is TGTGCCAGCAGTACAAGGGAAAGGGGCACCGGGGAGCTGTTTTTT. Residues: CASSTRERGTGELFF.

This clone was detected a few times. The chain links TRBV6-1 to TRBJ2-7; TRBD2 matches at 13 bases. Germline-derived CDR1 and CDR2 are MNHNS and SASEGT. V was pared by 4 bases and J by 0 bases, with 3 bases of the junction left unmatched. This CDR3 has 16 amino acids. CDR3 bases: TGTGCCAGCAGTGGCGGGACTAGCGGGGTCTCCTACGAGCAGTACTTC. Encoded protein: CASSGGTSGVSYEQYF.

The rearrangement links TRBV2 to TRBJ1-1, with D unclear. CDR3 length equals 14 residues. Germline V CDR1 and CDR2: SNHLY, FYNNEI. Trimming removed 5 bases at V and 6 bases at J, with 16 bases between. DNA for the CDR3: TGTGCCAGCAGTACTTGGGGAGGTGAGTCTGAAGCTTTCTTT. This translates into CASSTWGGESEAFF.

This rearrangement joins TRBV6-6 to TRBJ2-7; 11 nucleotides line up with TRBD1. CDR1 is MNHNY, CDR2 SVGAGI, per germline (reference sequence). J was trimmed by 3 bases and V by 4 bases; bases with no gene match: 5. The CDR3 is 15 residues long. The CDR3 protein is CASSSRTGGGYEQYF. The CDR3 nucleotides are TGTGCCAGCAGTTCTCGGACAGGGGGCGGCTACGAGCAGTACTTC.

This clone was seen a single time. V is TRBV5-1 and J is TRBJ2-7; the D gene is possibly TRBD2 (6 bases). This CDR3 spans 14 amino acids. Trimming removed 2 bases at V and 3 bases at J, with 12 bases between. Germline V gives CDR1 SGHRS, CDR2 YFSETQ. The CDR3 is CASSLPGLNYEQYF. As DNA, the CDR3 is TGCGCCAGCAGCTTACCGGGACTGAACTACGAGCAGTACTTC.

CDR3 in amino acids: CASSLGQAIAYEQYF. The CDR3 DNA reads TGCGCCAGCAGCTTGGGGCAGGCGATCGCCTACGAGCAGTACTTC. The chain has TRBV5-1 and TRBJ2-7; no clear D gene. This CDR3 is built from 15 residues. V lost 0 bases and J 2 bases, leaving 12 bases between the germline ends. CDR1 is SGHRS, CDR2 YFSETQ, per germline. The full variable domain, rest sourced from reference TRBV5-1 and TRBJ2-7, is KAGVTQTPRYLIKTRGQQVTLSCSPISGHRSVSWYQQTPGQGLQFLFEYFSETQRNKGNFPGRFSGRQFSNSRSEMNVSTLELGDSALYLCASSLGQAIAYEQYFGPGTRLTVT.

The V gene is TRBV6-4, the J gene TRBJ2-1, with TRBD2 matching 11 bases. The CDR3 runs 22 residues. Germline assignment: CDR1 MRHNA and CDR2 SNTAGT. J gave up 0 bases and V 2 bases, and 18 bases lay outside the gene matches. CDR3 sequence (DNA): TGTGCCAGCAGTGACGGAAGGGGAACTAGCGGGGGCCTTGGGAGCTCCTACAATGAGCAGTTCTTC. This sequence encodes CASSDGRGTSGGLGSSYNEQFF.

The CDR3 loop reads CASSIGGVTNTEAFF. The CDR3 DNA follows: TGTGCCAGTAGTATAGGAGGAGTCACCAACACTGAAGCTTTCTTT. The chain couples TRBV19 to TRBJ1-1, with D unresolved. CDR1 LNHDA and CDR2 SQIVND come from the germline V gene (reference sequence). This CDR3 contains 15 residues. Between the trimmed V and J ends, which lost 1 base and 2 bases, there was a span of 11 bases.

The chain joins TRBV2 to TRBJ1-5; D may be TRBD1 (6 bases). V lost 6 bases and J 4 bases, leaving 13 bases between the germline ends. The length of the CDR3 is 14 residues. Germline lookup yields CDR1 SNHLY and CDR2 FYNNEI. As DNA, the CDR3 is TGTGCCAGCAGCGAACAGGGTTTTAATCAGCCCCAGCATTTT. Translating it yields CASSEQGFNQPQHF.

The table lists this clone with a count of one. V is TRBV18 and J is TRBJ1-3; 9 bases are shared with TRBD1. This CDR3 has 17 amino acids. Germline V CDR1 and CDR2: KGHSH, LQKENI. V dropped 4 bases and J dropped 2; count of bases not matched to a gene: 9. This chain's CDR3 is CASSRDRALRAGNTIYF. The CDR3 coding sequence is TGTGCCAGCTCACGGGACAGGGCCCTTCGCGCTGGAAACACCATATATTTT.

This clone was observed a single time. Other DNA variants within this sample encode the same CDR3. The CDR3: CASSQRQGHEKLFF. The CDR3 nucleotides are TGTGCCAGCAGCCAACGACAGGGTCATGAAAAACTGTTTTTT. The chain is built from TRBV3-1 (or the pseudogene TRBV3-2) and TRBJ1-4; 7 bases match TRBD1. This CDR3 contains 14 residues. Germline-derived CDR1 and CDR2 are LGHDT and YNNKEL (reference sequence). With V trimmed by 2 bases and J by 6 bases, 3 bases remained unmatched.

The rearrangement links TRBV18 to TRBJ2-3, with D perhaps TRBD2 (7 bases). Germline CDR1 KGHSH, CDR2 LQKENI. There are 16 residues in the CDR3. Trimming pared 3 bases from V and 4 bases from J, leaving 17 bases between. CDR3 protein: CASSPSRGGASDTQYF. The CDR3 nucleotides are TGTGCCAGCTCACCTTCCCGTGGGGGGGCATCAGATACGCAGTATTTT.

The V gene is TRBV5-1, the J gene TRBJ2-4, with TRBD1 as a possible D gene (6 bases). Germline V gene sequence: CDR1 SGHRS, CDR2 YFSETQ. The CDR3 loop spans 17 amino acids. Trimming took off 4 bases at V and 0 bases at J, with 17 bases between the two ends. The CDR3 loop reads CASSPPGQSLAKNIQYF. The DNA for the CDR3 is TGCGCCAGCAGCCCCCCCGGACAGTCCTTAGCCAAAAACATTCAGTACTTC.

The chain employs TRBV11-3 and TRBJ1-2; D unresolved. V was pared by 2 bases and J by 3 bases, with 13 bases between. Germline-derived CDR1 and CDR2 are SGHNT and YENEEA. CDR3 length: 15 residues. DNA of the CDR3: TGTGCCAGCAGCTTACTGCGGGGAGGCGACTATGGCTACACCTTC. Translating it yields CASSLLRGGDYGYTF.

The J gene is TRBJ2-3, the V gene TRBV6-5; no reliable D call. Trimming left V 6 bases short and J 6 bases short, with 13 bases between. Germline lookup yields CDR1 MNHEY and CDR2 SVGAGI. This CDR3 contains 13 residues. The CDR3 is CASSNDGWDTQYF. The CDR3 nucleotides read TGTGCCAGCAGCAACGACGGGTGGGATACGCAGTATTTT.

This clone appeared a single time. V is TRBV19 and J is TRBJ1-5, with TRBD1 identical over 9 bases. The CDR3 spans 15 residues. V was clipped by 8 bases and J by 3 bases; unmatched bases: 8. Per germline, CDR1 LNHDA and CDR2 SQIVND (reference sequence). The CDR3 DNA follows: TGTGCCAGTTCCTGGGGGACAGGGAACAATCAGCCCCAGCATTTT. Its protein is CASSWGTGNNQPQHF.

The chain links TRBV29-1 to TRBJ1-5; D is uncertain. Germline assignment: CDR1 SQVTM and CDR2 ANQGSEA. Trimming left V 5 bases short and J 4 bases short, with 9 bases between. CDR3 size: 12 residues. This CDR3 is CSVREGNQPQHF. CDR3 nucleotides: TGCAGCGTTCGTGAGGGAAATCAGCCCCAGCATTTT.

The count of this clone is one. The genes are TRBV20-1 and TRBJ1-5; possibly TRBD1 for D (5 bases). V was pared by 3 bases and J by 3 bases, with 9 bases between. The germline CDR1 and CDR2 sequences are DFQATT and SNEGSKA (reference sequence). The CDR3 sequence is 13 residues long. CDR3 DNA sequence: TGCAGTGCTAGTCAGGGTCCCAATCAGCCCCAGCATTTT. This encodes CSASQGPNQPQHF.

V is TRBV4-2 and J is TRBJ1-6; TRBD1 matches 10 bases. Germline CDR1 LGHNA, CDR2 YNFKEQ. J was trimmed by 5 bases and V by 1 base; bases with no gene match: 8. The CDR3 totals 18 residues. CDR3 sequence reads: CASSQADRGAGDNSPLHF. The DNA of the CDR3 is TGTGCCAGCAGCCAAGCGGACAGGGGGGCGGGGGATAATTCACCCCTCCACTTT.

This clone was counted only a few times. The chain couples TRBV6-2 or TRBV6-3 to TRBJ1-1; D not certain. The germline V gene encodes CDR1 MNHEY and CDR2 SVGEGT. Trimming took 6 bases from V and 7 from J, leaving 15 bases between them. The CDR3 contains 13 residues. CDR3 sequence (DNA): TGTGCCAGCAGCCGCTCGGTAACCGGTGAAGCTTTCTTT. Protein: CASSRSVTGEAFF.

A single count supports this clone. This rearrangement joins TRBV30 to TRBJ1-1; TRBD1 is a possible D gene (6 bases). V was trimmed by 2 bases and J by 5 bases, leaving 18 bases between them. Germline lookup yields CDR1 GTSNPN and CDR2 SVGIG (reference sequence). This CDR3 comprises 15 residues. CDR3 loop: CAWSLLDSSSTEAFF. DNA for the CDR3: TGTGCCTGGAGTCTCCTGGACAGTTCGAGTACTGAAGCTTTCTTT.

The chain is built from TRBV23-1 and TRBJ2-4; 11 nucleotides agree with TRBD2. TRBV23-1 belongs to the ORF category, with a function that is uncertain. The V and J ends lost 1 base and 0 bases, in that order; junction bases with no gene match: 17. The CDR3 sequence is 22 residues long. Written as DNA, the CDR3 is TGCGCCAGCAGTCAATTTGCCCCAGGCCTAGCGGGGGGCACGCTAGCCAAAAACATTCAGTACTTC. As protein: CASSQFAPGLAGGTLAKNIQYF.

The V call is TRBV7-2, the J call TRBJ2-5, with 8 nucleotides matching TRBD1. The CDR3 has 14 amino acids. Germline lookup yields CDR1 SGHTA and CDR2 FQGNSA. The trim removed 5 bases at V and 7 bases at J, leaving 9 bases unmatched. CDR3 nucleotides: TGTGCCAGCAGCACTCGACAGGGGACTGTGACCCAGTACTTC. It encodes CASSTRQGTVTQYF.

The chain recombines TRBV2 with TRBJ2-2, with 11 nucleotides matching TRBD2. CDR1 SNHLY and CDR2 FYNNEI come from the germline V gene. The J segment lost 6 bases and the V segment lost 6 bases, leaving 12 bases of the junction unmatched. This CDR3 contains 17 residues. CDR3 protein: CASRAAGLAEQPGELFF. The CDR3 bases are TGTGCCAGCAGGGCCGCGGGACTAGCGGAACAACCCGGGGAGCTGTTTTTT. Full variable domain (remainder filled in from reference TRBV2 and TRBJ2-2): EPEVTQTPSHQVTQMGQEVILRCVPISNHLYFYWYRQILGQKVEFLVSFYNNEISEKSEIFDDQFSVERPDGSNFTLKIRSTKLEDSAMYFCASRAAGLAEQPGELFFGEGSRLTVL.

This clone was observed a few times. The chain combines TRBV5-4 with TRBJ1-1; D is uncertain. The germline V gene has CDR1 SGHNT and CDR2 YYREEE (reference sequence). V was trimmed by 1 base and J by 1 base, leaving 8 bases between them. This CDR3 region has 14 residues. The CDR3, as DNA: TGTGCCAGCAGCTTGTTACAGCCGAACACTGAAGCTTTCTTT. Its protein is CASSLLQPNTEAFF.

This sequence joins TRBV19 and TRBJ1-6; possibly TRBD1 for D (5 bases). With 8 bases removed from V and 5 bases from J, the gap between germline ends came to 13 bases. CDR1 is LNHDA and CDR2 is SQIVND in the germline V gene (reference sequence). The CDR3 has 14 amino acids. CDR3 in amino acids: CASQRGGNNSPLHF. CDR3 nucleotides: TGTGCCAGTCAACGGGGGGGAAATAATTCACCCCTCCACTTT.

The CDR3 DNA reads as TGTGCCAGCAGCTTAGCGTATAGGGGCTCTAATGAAAAACTGTTTTTT. Its translation is CASSLAYRGSNEKLFF. The rearrangement links TRBV7-8 to TRBJ1-4, with D tentatively TRBD1 (5 bases). CDR1 and CDR2 from the germline V gene are SGHVS and FQNEAQ. V lost 0 bases to trimming and J lost 3 bases, with 11 bases between them. This CDR3 is built from 16 residues.

The rearrangement uses TRBV30 and TRBJ1-2, with 7 bases that match TRBD1. This CDR3 has 16 amino acids. With V trimmed by 1 base and J by 0 bases, 8 bases remained unmatched. Germline V gene lookup returns CDR1 GTSNPN and CDR2 SVGIG (reference sequence). CDR3 in amino acids: CAWSATRTGSNYGYTF. The CDR3 region has the DNA TGTGCCTGGAGTGCAACGAGGACAGGCTCTAACTATGGCTACACCTTC.

The chain uses TRBV5-4 and TRBJ1-1; 9 nucleotides match TRBD1. Germline loops: CDR1 SGHNT, CDR2 YYREEE (reference sequence). The CDR3 has 14 amino acids. Trimming cost V 4 bases and J 6 bases; bases outside gene matches: 7. Here the CDR3 DNA reads TGTGCCAGCAGCCAGGACAGGGGCGACGCTGAAGCTTTCTTT. Its translation: CASSQDRGDAEAFF.

This chain uses TRBV24-1 with TRBJ1-2; perhaps TRBD1 as D (6 bases). V was trimmed by 4 bases and J by 8 bases, leaving 13 bases between them. The CDR3 covers 13 residues. Germline V lookup: CDR1 KGHDR, CDR2 SFDVKD. The CDR3 protein is CATSEQGLQGYTF. The CDR3, as DNA: TGTGCCACCAGTGAACAGGGTCTTCAAGGCTACACCTTC.

The chain uses TRBV10-3 and TRBJ1-1, with unresolved D. The V end was cut by 0 bases, the J end by 1 base, with 15 bases between. The CDR3 runs 17 residues. Germline loops: CDR1 ENHRY, CDR2 SYGVKD. The DNA of the CDR3 is TGTGCCATCAGTGAGTCGTCTTCGACAACCGAGAACACTGAAGCTTTCTTT. Its translation is CAISESSSTTENTEAFF.